The rows below give T cell receptor beta chains drawn from one sample of a study of shared clonotypes between healthy human individuals. TCRdb keeps only in-frame clones here, not all; method: immunoSEQ multiplex PCR. Of 850,000 to 1,200,000 clones listed, about 80% are singletons. Sequencing input: memory CD4+ T cells sorted from blood. The receptors originated from a man aged 18-30 years in good health. Each CDR3 is given with its conserved first and last residue. D genes are given only for firm matches. The size of a clone is reported for some rows only, either as once, few or many, or as a class for expanded clones.

v_call,clone_size,d_call,j_call,cdr3_nt,cdr3_aa
TRBV5-4,.,TRBD1,TRBJ2-5,TGTGCCAGCAGCTTGCCCCAGACAGGGCAAGAGACCCAGTACTTC,CASSLPQTGQETQYF
TRBV19,.,TRBD1,TRBJ1-5,TGTGCCAGTAGTATCCAGGGGGGCAATCAGCCCCAGCATTTT,CASSIQGGNQPQHF
TRBV11-2,.,.,TRBJ2-3,TGTGCCAGCAGCTGGTTTGAAGGCACAGATACGCAGTATTTT,CASSWFEGTDTQYF
TRBV5-1,.,TRBD1,TRBJ1-1,TGCGCCAGCAGCTCCAGGGGGATGAACACTGAAGCTTTCTTT,CASSSRGMNTEAFF
TRBV7-8,.,TRBD1,TRBJ2-7,TGTGCCAGCAGCTTAGGACAGGGTTTATCCTACGAGCAGTACTTC,CASSLGQGLSYEQYF
TRBV27,.,TRBD1,TRBJ2-7,TGTGCCAGCAGTTTACGGGACAGGTCAATTTACGAGCAGTACTTC,CASSLRDRSIYEQYF
TRBV6-5,few,TRBD1,TRBJ2-3,TGTGCCAGCAGTTACGGACAGGGGGCCACAGATACGCAGTATTTT,CASSYGQGATDTQYF
TRBV27,.,TRBD1,TRBJ1-1,TGTGCCAGCAGTTTATCGACGAGGGGGCGCGGGTACACTGAAGCTTTCTTT,CASSLSTRGRGYTEAFF
TRBV18,.,TRBD1,TRBJ2-3,TGTGCCAGCTCATCCCAGGGGGACACAGATACGCAGTATTTT,CASSSQGDTDTQYF
TRBV18,.,.,TRBJ2-3,TGTGCCAGCTCACCAAAGGGGGATACGCAGTATTTT,CASSPKGDTQYF
TRBV7-2,.,TRBD2,TRBJ2-1,TGTGCCAGCAGCCTGACTAGCGGGTCCCACAATGAGCAGTTCTTC,CASSLTSGSHNEQFF
TRBV11-2,once,.,TRBJ2-2,TGTGCCAGCAGCTTAGATAATATGCTGCTCAGGAGCACCGGGGAGCTGTTTTTT,CASSLDNMLLRSTGELFF
TRBV6-7,.,TRBD2,TRBJ2-1,TGTGCCAGCACCCCAGTTGCGGGCCTAGCGGGAGTGTGCACCTACAATGAGCAGTTCTTC,CASTPVAGLAGVCTYNEQFF
TRBV30,.,TRBD1,TRBJ1-1,TGTGCCTGGAGTGTAAGGACAGGGTGGACTGAAGCTTTCTTT,CAWSVRTGWTEAFF
TRBV7-7,.,TRBD1,TRBJ2-7,TGTGCTAGCAGCGAATCAGGGGGCGCATTCAACGAGCAGTACTTC,CASSESGGAFNEQYF
TRBV6-4,.,TRBD1,TRBJ1-1,TGTGCCAGCAGCGCGACAGGGGGGGACACTGAAGCTTTCTTT,CASSATGGDTEAFF
TRBV10-3,.,TRBD1,TRBJ2-7,TGTGCCATCGGGCCGGACAGGGGCTACGAGCAGTACTTC,CAIGPDRGYEQYF
TRBV12-5,.,TRBD1,TRBJ1-5,TGTGCTAGTGCCGGGACAGGGAACGGCAATCAGCCCCAGCATTTT,CASAGTGNGNQPQHF
TRBV10-3,.,TRBD1,TRBJ1-1,TGTGCCATCAGTGAATTGCGGGGACAGGGAGGGACTGAAGCTTTCTTT,CAISELRGQGGTEAFF
TRBV15,.,TRBD2,TRBJ2-3,TGTGCCACCAGCGGAGGTGCCCAGCGGGGAACAGATACGCAGTATTTT,CATSGGAQRGTDTQYF
TRBV5-4,.,.,TRBJ2-6,TGTGCCAGCAGCCCGAGGAGCTCTGGGGCCAACGTCCTGACTTTC,CASSPRSSGANVLTF
TRBV10-3,many,TRBD2,TRBJ2-3,TGTGCCATACTAGCGGGTAATAAAGGAGATACGCAGTATTTT,CAILAGNKGDTQYF
TRBV4-1,.,.,TRBJ2-5,TGCGCCAGCAGCCGGGTGAGGGCGGGAGAGACCCAGTACTTC,CASSRVRAGETQYF
TRBV30,.,.,TRBJ1-5,TGTGCCTGTAAAAAAGAGGGTCAGCCCCAGCATTTT,CACKKEGQPQHF
TRBV9,.,.,TRBJ2-2,TGTGCCAGCAACCGGGACGGACTGCCCACCGGGGAGCTGTTTTTT,CASNRDGLPTGELFF
TRBV5-1,.,.,TRBJ2-7,TGCGCCAGCAGCTTGGACGGGGCGTTGGAAGGGGAAAAGCAGTACTTC,CASSLDGALEGEKQYF